One and the same sample provided the 16 T cell receptor beta chains below, sequenced in a study of molecular identifiers for immune sequencing clone quantification. TCRdb independently ran MiXCR on the PCR reads; one entry per CDR3 protein. The table includes about 100,000 distinct CDR3 sequences, roughly a third detected once. Sequencing was done on a sample of naive CD8+ T cells from blood, with Jurkat cell RNA spiked in. Documented subset: FACS-sorted CD8+CD4-CCR7+CD45RA+ naive T cells. These receptors all stem from a human donor in good health. Some libraries in this study had Jurkat cell RNA spiked in.

This clonotype was counted a few times. The chain's CDR3 is CASSLEPNLSGRPPSYNEQFF. CDR3 nucleotides: TGTGCCAGCAGCTTAGAGCCCAACCTTAGCGGGAGACCCCCCTCCTACAATGAGCAGTTCTTC. The rearrangement uses TRBV11-2 and TRBJ2-1; TRBD2 agrees at 9 bases. The CDR3 is 21 residues long. After removal of 0 bases from V and 0 bases from J, the junction contained 15 bases not matched to a gene. Per germline, CDR1 SGHAT and CDR2 FQNNGV.

This clonotype was seen repeatedly, ten times or more. The chain is built from TRBV7-9 and TRBJ1-5, with a tentative D call TRBD1 (6 bases). Trimming cost V 10 bases and J 7 bases, with 20 bases left between them. This CDR3 is 14 amino acids long. The V gene's germline CDR1 is SEHNR and CDR2 FQNEAQ (reference sequence). The CDR3 DNA reads TGTGCCACCGAGCCGATCAGGGGAGGGCAGCCCCAGCATTTT. It specifies CATEPIRGGQPQHF.

CDR3: CASSSLSRVYGYEQYF. The CDR3 nucleotides read TGTGCCAGCAGTTCCTTGTCCAGGGTATACGGCTACGAGCAGTACTTC. This chain uses TRBV6-2 or TRBV6-3 with TRBJ2-7, with a possible D match to TRBD1 (5 bases). The length of the CDR3 is 16 residues. Between the trimmed V and J ends, which lost 4 bases and 3 bases, there was a span of 19 bases. The germline V gene has CDR1 MNHEY and CDR2 SVGEGT.

This clonotype came up a few times. The CDR3 sequence: CSVELQWGKLFF. The CDR3 DNA sequence: TGCAGCGTTGAACTTCAGTGGGGAAAACTGTTTTTT. The rearrangement joins TRBV29-1 to TRBJ1-4; D is undetermined. Trimming took 2 bases from V and 10 from J, leaving 11 bases between them. From germline, CDR1 is SQVTM and CDR2 ANQGSEA. CDR3 length: 12 residues.

The sample holds many counts of this clonotype. The rearrangement links TRBV2 to TRBJ2-7; no clear D gene. The CDR3 totals 14 residues. CDR1 and CDR2 (germline): SNHLY, FYNNEI. V was cut by 3 bases and J by 0 bases, with 9 bases left in between. As DNA, the CDR3 is TGTGCCAGCAGTGACTCTCCCAGCTCCTACGAGCAGTACTTC. Its protein product is CASSDSPSSYEQYF.

A remark on this clonotype: Since a much larger clone is just one base distant, this may be a read error. The chain combines TRBV7-2 with TRBJ1-3; the D is unclear. V was shortened by 1 base and J by 4 bases, with 14 bases between the two germline ends. Germline CDR1 reads SGHTA; CDR2 reads FQGNSA. The CDR3 runs to 16 residues. CDR3 amino acids: CASSLVMGPVGNTIYF. CDR3 DNA sequence: TGTGCCAGCAGCTTAGTTATGGGTCCGGTAGGAAACACCATATATTTT.

About this clonotype: A clone one base away is much larger, so this may be a read error. The V gene is TRBV7-8, the J gene TRBJ1-6, with D unclear. CDR3 length: 15 residues. The V gene lost 2 bases and the J gene lost 0 bases, with 5 bases spanning the gap. Germline CDR1 SGHVS, CDR2 FQNEAQ. The CDR3 protein is CASSLRHSYNSPLHF. The CDR3, as DNA: TGTGCCAGCAGCTTACGGCACTCCTATAATTCACCCCTCCACTTT.

In this sample, this clonotype turned up once. A clone one base away is much larger, so this may be a read error. The rearrangement joins TRBV28 to TRBJ2-5; a weak D match, TRBD2 (6 bases). V shed 3 bases and J shed 5 bases, with 16 bases lying between them. This CDR3 is built from 15 residues. From germline, CDR1 is MDHEN and CDR2 SYDVKM. CDR3 sequence reads: CASSFTGGASETQYF. The CDR3 coding sequence is TGTGCCAGCAGTTTTACTGGCGGGGCCTCGGAGACCCAGTACTTC. The full variable domain, with the rest looked up from reference TRBV28 and TRBJ2-5, is DVKVTQSSRYLVKRTGEKVFLECVQDMDHENMFWYRQDPGLGLRLIYFSYDVKMKEKGDIPEGYSVSREKKERFSLILESASTNQTSMYLCASSFTGGASETQYFGPGTRLLVL.

This clonotype was counted a few times. The rearrangement joins TRBV19 to TRBJ2-1; TRBD2 agrees at 8 bases. V lost 6 bases and J lost 6; bases outside the gene matches: 4. Germline V CDR1 and CDR2: LNHDA, SQIVND (reference sequence). This CDR3 has 13 residues. The CDR3 sequence: CASSYAGGNEQFF. Here the CDR3 DNA reads TGTGCCAGTAGCTATGCGGGGGGCAATGAGCAGTTCTTC. Using reference TRBV19 and TRBJ2-1 for the parts outside the CDR3, the full variable domain is DGGITQSPKYLFRKEGQNVTLSCEQNLNHDAMYWYRQDPGQGLRLIYYSQIVNDFQKGDIAEGYSVSREKKESFPLTVTSAQKNPTAFYLCASSYAGGNEQFFGPGTRLTVL.

In the case of this clonotype: The missing conserved phenylalanine or tryptophan at the end of this CDR3 makes a read error likely. This chain joins TRBV28 and TRBJ2-7; D may correspond to TRBD1 or TRBD2 (6 bases each). The CDR3 loop spans 13 amino acids. V gave up 3 bases and J gave up 3 bases, with 9 bases separating them. CDR1 and CDR2 from the germline V gene are MDHEN and SYDVKM. This chain's CDR3 is CASSFGGGYEQYL. In DNA form, the CDR3 reads TGTGCCAGCAGTTTCGGGGGCGGCTACGAGCAGTACCTC.

This clonotype was found many times. V gene TRBV7-2 combines with J gene TRBJ1-5; TRBD1 might be the D (5 bases). V was cut by 1 base and J by 0 bases, with 7 bases left in between. The CDR3 is 15 residues long. CDR1 SGHTA and CDR2 FQGNSA come from the germline V gene. The CDR3 DNA reads TGTGCCAGCAGCTTAGGGACATATAGCAATCAGCCCCAGCATTTT. Translation gives CASSLGTYSNQPQHF.

On this clonotype itself: A read error may be the cause here, since a much bigger clone is one base away. The V call is TRBV10-3, the J call TRBJ2-3, with D perhaps matching TRBD2 (7 bases). V lost 10 bases to trimming and J lost 2 bases, with 16 bases between them. This CDR3 spans 14 amino acids. From germline, CDR1 is ENHRY and CDR2 SYGVKD. The CDR3: CATLGGPDTDTQYF. CDR3 in DNA: TGTGCCACCCTGGGGGGGCCTGACACAGATACGCAGTATTTT.

This clonotype was recorded many times. This chain links TRBV29-1 with TRBJ2-6; D tentatively reads TRBD1 or TRBD2 (5 bases each). Germline-derived CDR1 and CDR2 are SQVTM and ANQGSEA. The CDR3 spans 15 residues. Trimming removed 3 bases at V and 0 bases at J, with 9 bases between. The CDR3 reads CSVEGPNSGANVLTF. The CDR3 region has the DNA TGCAGCGTTGAGGGACCAAACTCTGGGGCCAACGTCCTGACTTTC. The complete variable domain, with remaining parts taken from reference TRBV29-1 and TRBJ2-6, reads SAVISQKPSRDICQRGTSLTIQCQVDSQVTMMFWYRQQPGQSLTLIATANQGSEATYESGFVIDKFPISRPNLTFSTLTVSNMSPEDSSIYLCSVEGPNSGANVLTFGAGSRLTVL.

In the case of this clonotype: A clone one base away is much larger, so this may be a read error. This chain connects TRBV29-1 to TRBJ2-2; the D is unclear. The CDR3 length is 13 residues. V was pared by 1 base and J by 4 bases, with 7 bases between. The germline V gene encodes CDR1 SQVTM and CDR2 ANQGSEA. This CDR3 is CSVEAHGTGELFF. CDR3 coding DNA: TGCAGCGTTGAAGCGCACGGCACCGGGGAGCTGTTTTTT.

This clonotype was seen only a few times. DNA for the CDR3: TGTGCCAGCAGCAACGACGCGAGCTCTGGGGCCAACGTCCTGACTTTC. Its translation: CASSNDASSGANVLTF. The chain uses TRBV6-5 and TRBJ2-6; D is undetermined. V lost 6 bases and J lost 0, with 12 bases in between. CDR1 is MNHEY and CDR2 is SVGAGI in the germline V gene. The CDR3 totals 16 residues.

Of note for this clonotype: This may stem from a read error, because a much larger clone lies one nucleotide away. The genes are TRBV19 and TRBJ1-5; tentatively, D is TRBD1 (6 bases). The CDR3 spans 14 residues. V was clipped by 0 bases and J by 6 bases, with 9 bases between them. Germline values: CDR1 LNHDA, CDR2 SQIVND (reference sequence). The CDR3 region is CASSIDWGAQPQHF. The CDR3 nucleotides read TGTGCCAGTAGTATAGATTGGGGGGCTCAGCCCCAGCATTTT. Drawing the rest from reference TRBV19 and TRBJ1-5, the complete variable domain is DGGITQSPKYLFRKEGQNVTLSCEQNLNHDAMYWYRQDPGQGLRLIYYSQIVNDFQKGDIAEGYSVSREKKESFPLTVTSAQKNPTAFYLCASSIDWGAQPQHFGDGTRLSIL.